The TCR beta chain described here comes from a study of cytomegalovirus exposure and HLA in healthy donors. Overall study context: From HLA-typed donors, an early data release held 70 million to 95 million unique TCRs.

The PCR was carried out with 60 Vbeta primers and 13 Jbeta primers. Original analysis: It was a later analysis that counted 83 million or so unique TCR beta chains, of which around 11 million were shared. Assay: immunoSEQ multiplex PCR; the TCRdb copy retains only in-frame clones and omits some. V, J and clone size derive from that table, while D and trimming were established from the DNA sequence. The table shows approximately 59,000 clones, with almost 70% occurring only once. Healthy people donating bone marrow made up the donors. Sequencing input: PBMCs. The source is a man aged 35-49 years in good health and CMV-seropositive.

The CDR3 protein is CASSLGPGQVYQPQHF. CDR3 nucleotide sequence: TGTGCCAGCAGCTTGGGTCCGGGACAGGTATATCAGCCCCAGCATTTT. The rearrangement joins TRBV5-6 to TRBJ1-5, with 8 bases aligning to TRBD1. Germline trimming cut 0 bases from V and 5 bases from J; bases unmatched to any gene: 7. Germline assignment: CDR1 SGHDT and CDR2 YYEEEE. The length of the CDR3 is 16 residues.